The clone carrying this T cell receptor beta chain was recorded many times. The junction does not match germline at one end; this may be a read error. The sample's treatment: skin biopsy from PPD injection site in Mantoux-positive individual. A UMI-containing oligonucleotide was joined by 3' ligation to the TCR cDNA template. These data come from a study of naive and memory T cell subsets. Amplification of ligated cDNA took four PCR rounds with SP2 and nested alpha and beta constant primers. TCRdb reprocessed the UMI-ligation and nested PCR reads via MiXCR and lists one record per CDR3 protein. Here the sample spans under 25,000 distinct CDR3 sequences, roughly 6% being singletons. Per the germline V gene, CDR1 is SNHLY and CDR2 is FYNNEI. The CDR3 loop spans 13 amino acids.

Sequencing used skin, obtained from a tuberculin skin test site. The sequence derives from an adult in good health. This chain links TRBV2 with TRBJ2-7; a weak D match, TRBD1 (5 bases). CDR3 sequence: CASSEDSVYEQYF. DNA of the CDR3: TGTGCCAGCAGCGAAGACAGCGTGTACGAGCAGTACTTC.